Each of the 25 T cell receptor beta chains below was sequenced from the same sample in a study of a mutant IDH1 vaccine in newly diagnosed glioma. As to time point: week 35, safety follow-up. The vaccine gave 300 ug of a 20-mer mutant IDH1 peptide subcutaneously per dose. Repertoires were generated with immunoSEQ multiplex PCR, while TCRdb's copy carries only in-frame clones and drops some. Found here are about 40,000 clones, roughly 83% of them singletons; the top ten hold 5.1%. No cognate antigen is known for these TCRs. Sequenced here: PBMCs, sampled from a glioma patient whose treatment included an IDH1 peptide vaccine. These receptor sequences come from a woman aged 45-60 years with glioma.

Turning to this clone: Different DNA sequences within this sample yield the same CDR3. J is TRBJ2-5 and V is TRBV9; no definite D call. This CDR3 is built from 13 residues. Trimming cost V 0 bases and J 2 bases, with 5 bases left between them. Germline loops: CDR1 SGDLS, CDR2 YYNGEE. The chain's CDR3 is CASSVAGQETQYF. The DNA of the CDR3 is TGTGCCAGCAGCGTAGCGGGTCAAGAGACCCAGTACTTC. The whole variable domain, remainder taken from reference TRBV9 and TRBJ2-5, is DSGVTQTPKHLITATGQRVTLRCSPRSGDLSVYWYQQSLDQGLQFLIQYYNGEERAKGNILERFSAQQFPDLHSELNLSSLELGDSALYFCASSVAGQETQYFGPGTRLLVL.

The gene calls are TRBV2 and TRBJ2-3, with a tentative D call TRBD2 (5 bases). The ends were cut back, 2 bases at V and 0 bases at J, with 12 bases in the middle. From germline, CDR1 is SNHLY and CDR2 FYNNEI. The CDR3 is made up of 16 amino acids. In DNA, the CDR3 is TGTGCCAGCAGTGAAAACCCAGCGGTGAGCACAGATACGCAGTATTTT. Translating it yields CASSENPAVSTDTQYF.

The V gene is TRBV28, the J gene TRBJ2-7; D remains unclear. The CDR3 spans 15 residues. CDR1 and CDR2 (germline): MDHEN, SYDVKM. The V end lost 6 bases, the J end lost 2 bases, and 17 bases lay between the germline ends. In DNA form, the CDR3 reads TGTGCCAGCAGGCTTCACCTTTTAGGTGCCTACGAGCAGTACTTC. Encoded protein: CASRLHLLGAYEQYF.

The chain carries TRBV27 and TRBJ2-7; 9 bases agree with TRBD1. The germline gives CDR1 MNHEY, CDR2 SMNVEV (reference sequence). The CDR3 spans 15 residues. Trimming cost V 6 bases and J 2 bases; bases outside gene matches: 8. Here the CDR3 DNA reads TGTGCCAGCAGGGACAGGGGTCTTGCCCCCTACGAGCAGTACTTC. Its protein is CASRDRGLAPYEQYF.

A note on this clone: This sample includes further DNA sequences coding for the same CDR3. The chain joins TRBV19 to TRBJ1-2; D is perhaps TRBD1 (5 bases). The CDR3 has 13 residues. V was trimmed by 3 bases and J by 2 bases, leaving 7 bases between them. Germline lookup yields CDR1 LNHDA and CDR2 SQIVND (reference sequence). As DNA, the CDR3 is TGTGCCAGTAGTATCCCAGGGAACTATGGCTACACCTTC. Translated, it gives CASSIPGNYGYTF.

The chain has TRBV9 and TRBJ1-5; D unresolved. The germline V and J ends were trimmed by 4 bases and 6 bases, with 8 bases remaining between them. This CDR3 region has 12 residues. Germline CDR1 and CDR2: SGDLS and YYNGEE. CDR3 loop: CASSPVSQPQHF. The CDR3 DNA reads as TGTGCCAGCAGCCCGGTGAGTCAGCCCCAGCATTTT.

This clone was found a few times. The rearrangement uses TRBV12-5 and TRBJ1-5; 11 bases agree with TRBD1. Germline CDR1 is LGHNT and CDR2 is FRNRAP. V was clipped by 7 bases and J by 6 bases; unmatched bases: 8. CDR3 length: 15 residues. CDR3 in amino acids: CASAHRTGGGQPQHF. As DNA, the CDR3 is TGTGCTAGTGCCCACCGGACAGGGGGCGGTCAGCCCCAGCATTTT.

This chain links TRBV7-8 with TRBJ1-4; a weak D match, TRBD1 (5 bases). Germline CDR1 is SGHVS and CDR2 is FQNEAQ. V was shortened by 3 bases and J by 7 bases, with 15 bases between the two germline ends. CDR3 length: 15 amino acids. The CDR3 coding sequence is TGTGCCAGCAGCTTGGGACCTGACTCCGGTGAAAAACTGTTTTTT. It specifies CASSLGPDSGEKLFF.

The gene calls are TRBV9 and TRBJ1-2; D remains unclear. Germline V gene data show CDR1 as SGDLS and CDR2 as YYNGEE. This CDR3 contains 15 residues. V lost 0 bases to trimming and J lost 4 bases, with 13 bases between them. CDR3 region: CASSVGRLGIYGYTF. In DNA, the CDR3 is TGTGCCAGCAGCGTAGGAAGGTTGGGTATCTATGGCTACACCTTC.

V is TRBV19 and J is TRBJ2-1; 7 positions agree with TRBD2. With 2 bases clipped from V and 8 bases from J, the junction kept 9 bases outside the gene matches. The CDR3 runs to 15 residues. Germline V gene data show CDR1 as LNHDA and CDR2 as SQIVND (reference sequence). In DNA form, the CDR3 reads TGTGCCAGTAGTATACCCGGCGGGGGAAGCTATGAGCAGTTCTTC. Translation: CASSIPGGGSYEQFF.

The V call is TRBV11-1, the J call TRBJ1-2; D may be TRBD1 (6 bases). The CDR3 sequence is 13 residues long. With 2 bases removed from V and 6 bases from J, the gap between germline ends came to 10 bases. CDR1 SGHAT and CDR2 FQDESV come from the germline V gene (reference sequence). The CDR3 DNA reads TGTGCCAGCAGCTTAAACAGGGTCGATGGCTACACCTTC. This translates into CASSLNRVDGYTF.

This clone was seen only a few times. The rearrangement uses TRBV5-1 and TRBJ1-4; D unclear. CDR1 is SGHRS, CDR2 YFSETQ, per germline. The CDR3 has 14 amino acids. The V gene lost 6 bases and the J gene lost 8 bases, with 17 bases spanning the gap. CDR3 DNA sequence: TGCGCCAGCACAGGAGGTGCCGGTGAGGAAAAACTGTTTTTT. This sequence encodes CASTGGAGEEKLFF.

This clone occurred a few times. The chain links TRBV7-9 to TRBJ1-5; TRBD1 is a possible D gene (6 bases). The CDR3 covers 15 residues. Germline V gene data show CDR1 as SEHNR and CDR2 as FQNEAQ (reference sequence). V was pared by 2 bases and J by 4 bases, with 12 bases between. The CDR3 nucleotides read TGTGCCAGCAGCTTATCGACAGGCCGGAATCAGCCCCAGCATTTT. This codes for CASSLSTGRNQPQHF.

This chain joins TRBV4-2 and TRBJ2-2; TRBD2 matches 13 bases. This CDR3 spans 16 amino acids. Trimming removed 9 bases from V and 6 bases from J; junction bases left unmatched: 10. Germline V lookup: CDR1 LGHNA, CDR2 YNFKEQ. The CDR3 nucleotides read TGTGCCAGTGCCGCCGGACTAGCGGGGGTGGCCGGGGAGCTGTTTTTT. Translated: CASAAGLAGVAGELFF.

This clone was seen more than once but under ten times. The chain couples TRBV10-2 to TRBJ2-3, with D possibly being TRBD1 (5 bases). The CDR3 has 12 amino acids. V lost 8 bases, J lost 1 base, and 7 bases lay in between. The V gene's germline CDR1 is WSHSY and CDR2 SAAADI. The CDR3 protein is CASGAGTDTQYF. CDR3 nucleotides: TGCGCCAGCGGGGCGGGCACAGATACGCAGTATTTT.

The chain uses TRBV2 and TRBJ1-5, with D tentatively TRBD1 (6 bases). The CDR3 extends over 14 amino acids. Germline values: CDR1 SNHLY, CDR2 FYNNEI. Trimming left V 7 bases short and J 4 bases short, with 14 bases between. CDR3: CASTPGQNNQPQHF. In DNA, the CDR3 is TGTGCCAGCACCCCAGGACAGAATAATCAGCCCCAGCATTTT.

The rearrangement uses TRBV30 and TRBJ1-5, with 7 bases identical to TRBD1. The trim removed 5 bases at V and 5 bases at J, leaving 6 bases unmatched. The CDR3 extends over 13 amino acids. Germline CDR1 and CDR2: GTSNPN and SVGIG (reference sequence). The CDR3 loop is CAWDRDGDQPQHF. DNA of the CDR3: TGTGCCTGGGACAGGGACGGGGATCAGCCCCAGCATTTT.

The chain joins TRBV7-2 to TRBJ2-7; D unclear. Germline lookup yields CDR1 SGHTA and CDR2 FQGNSA. V was cut by 1 base and J by 6 bases, with 7 bases left in between. This CDR3 spans 12 amino acids. CDR3 sequence: CASSLDLGEQYF. The CDR3 nucleotides read TGTGCCAGCAGCTTAGACCTGGGCGAGCAGTACTTC.

Comment on this clone: Other nucleotide sequences in the sample specify the same CDR3. The rearrangement uses TRBV7-2 and TRBJ1-3; D ambiguous. CDR3 length equals 13 residues. Looked up from germline, CDR1 is SGHTA and CDR2 is FQGNSA. Trimming left V 0 bases short and J 0 bases short, with 0 bases between. In DNA, the CDR3 is TGTGCCAGCAGCTTAGCCTCTGGAAACACCATATATTTT. Translated: CASSLASGNTIYF.

J is TRBJ1-2 and V is TRBV9; D is ambiguous. The CDR3 sequence is 11 residues long. The V and J ends lost 3 bases and 12 bases respectively, with 12 bases between them. Germline values: CDR1 SGDLS, CDR2 YYNGEE. The CDR3 reads CASSAGLVHTF. CDR3 sequence (DNA): TGTGCCAGCAGCGCCGGACTGGTCCACACCTTC.

This chain uses TRBV11-2 with TRBJ1-1; unclear D gene. The V gene lost 2 bases and the J gene lost 4 bases, with 8 bases spanning the gap. In germline, CDR1 is SGHAT, CDR2 FQNNGV. This CDR3 is built from 13 residues. CDR3 nucleotide sequence: TGTGCCAGCAGCTTATCAATGGTCACTGAAGCTTTCTTT. It translates to CASSLSMVTEAFF.

This chain connects TRBV10-3 to TRBJ2-1; tentatively, D is TRBD2 (5 bases). The V gene lost 6 bases and the J gene lost 9 bases, with 9 bases spanning the gap. Germline loops: CDR1 ENHRY, CDR2 SYGVKD. The CDR3 runs to 11 residues. CDR3 in DNA: TGTGCCATCAGGAGGGATAGTGAGCAGTTCTTC. Amino acid sequence: CAIRRDSEQFF.

V is TRBV5-1 and J is TRBJ1-4, with TRBD1 as a possible D gene (5 bases). Trimming removed 4 bases from V and 7 bases from J, with 17 bases in between. Germline V lookup: CDR1 SGHRS, CDR2 YFSETQ. This CDR3 comprises 15 residues. This CDR3 reads CASSATTAVGEKLFF. CDR3 coding DNA: TGCGCCAGCAGCGCCACGACAGCAGTAGGTGAAAAACTGTTTTTT.

J is TRBJ1-6 and V is TRBV11-2; D not certain. The length of the CDR3 is 14 residues. V dropped 5 bases and J dropped 4 bases, with 9 bases sitting between them. CDR1 and CDR2 from the germline V gene are SGHAT and FQNNGV. This CDR3 reads CASSPQSYNSPLHF. CDR3 in DNA: TGTGCCAGCAGCCCGCAGAGTTATAATTCACCCCTCCACTTT.

The chain employs TRBV19 and TRBJ2-3; no clear D gene. Germline loops: CDR1 LNHDA, CDR2 SQIVND (reference sequence). Trimming shortened V by 8 bases and J by 7 bases, and 7 bases separated the two germline ends. This CDR3 comprises 10 residues. The CDR3: CASFWYTQYF. The CDR3 nucleotides read TGTGCCAGTTTTTGGTATACGCAGTATTTT. The full variable domain, in which reference TRBV19 and TRBJ2-3 provide the parts outside the CDR3, is DGGITQSPKYLFRKEGQNVTLSCEQNLNHDAMYWYRQDPGQGLRLIYYSQIVNDFQKGDIAEGYSVSREKKESFPLTVTSAQKNPTAFYLCASFWYTQYFGPGTRLTVL.